These 14 T cell receptor beta chains came from one sample sequenced in a study of cytomegalovirus exposure and HLA in healthy donors. Primers: 60 Vbeta forward and 13 Jbeta reverse. Profiling relied on immunoSEQ multiplex PCR, and the TCRdb table lists in-frame clones only, not all of them. The top ten hold more than 3% of the sample, which has over 75,000 clones, roughly four fifths seen once. The sequenced sample was PBMCs. These TCRs come from a man aged 30-40 years in good health and CMV-seropositive.

CDR3 residues: CATIFGGGADTEAFF. CDR3 DNA sequence: TGTGCCACCATCTTTGGGGGGGGCGCGGACACTGAAGCTTTCTTT. The chain carries TRBV2 and TRBJ1-1; possibly TRBD1 for D (6 bases). CDR1 is SNHLY and CDR2 is FYNNEI in the germline V gene. V was pared by 10 bases and J by 3 bases, with 21 bases between. This CDR3 has 15 amino acids.

This rearrangement joins TRBV11-2 to TRBJ1-6; D is possibly TRBD1 (6 bases). In germline, CDR1 is SGHAT, CDR2 FQNNGV. The V and J ends lost 3 bases and 5 bases respectively, with 8 bases between them. This CDR3 region has 14 residues. The CDR3 sequence: CASSFRQDNSPLHF. The CDR3 DNA reads as TGTGCCAGCAGCTTCCGACAGGATAATTCACCCCTCCACTTT.

The chain links TRBV5-6 to TRBJ1-1; TRBD1 might be the D (6 bases). V shed 4 bases and J shed 2 bases, with 15 bases lying between them. This CDR3 has 15 residues. In germline, CDR1 is SGHDT, CDR2 YYEEEE. Written as DNA, the CDR3 is TGTGCCAGCAGCCCCGACTTGGACAGAAACACTGAAGCTTTCTTT. As protein: CASSPDLDRNTEAFF.

The V call is TRBV7-2, the J call TRBJ2-1, with 9 positions matching TRBD1. V trimming: 5 bases; J trimming: 7 bases; junction bases outside the gene matches: 9. Germline loops: CDR1 SGHTA, CDR2 FQGNSA. This CDR3 comprises 15 residues. CDR3 DNA: TGTGCCAGCAGCACCCTCGGGACAGGGAGGAATGAGCAGTTCTTC. The encoded protein is CASSTLGTGRNEQFF.

The chain is built from TRBV5-1 and TRBJ1-4; the match to TRBD1 covers 7 bases. The CDR3 loop spans 13 amino acids. Germline values: CDR1 SGHRS, CDR2 YFSETQ. J was trimmed by 8 bases and V by 6 bases; bases with no gene match: 7. CDR3 sequence reads: CASTDPGQEKLFF. The CDR3 DNA is TGCGCCAGCACCGATCCGGGACAGGAAAAACTGTTTTTT.

The CDR3 DNA is TGTGCCAGCAGCTTAAGGGGTGGCGATCAGCCCCAGCATTTT. It codes for CASSLRGGDQPQHF. The J gene is TRBJ1-5, the V gene TRBV7-2; a possible D gene is TRBD1 (5 bases). The CDR3 consists of 14 residues. V lost 2 bases and J 5 bases, leaving 10 bases between the germline ends. CDR1 SGHTA and CDR2 FQGNSA come from the germline V gene. The full variable domain, rest sourced from reference TRBV7-2 and TRBJ1-5, is GAGVSQSPSNKVTEKGKDVELRCDPISGHTALYWYRQSLGQGLEFLIYFQGNSAPDKSGLPSDRFSAERTGGSVSTLTIQRTQQEDSAVYLCASSLRGGDQPQHFGDGTRLSIL.

With regard to this clone: Additional DNA sequences in this sample encode the identical CDR3. The CDR3 DNA is TGTGCCTGGAGGACAGGGGGAAGTACTGAAGCTTTCTTT. Amino acid sequence: CAWRTGGSTEAFF. The chain has TRBV30 and TRBJ1-1, with TRBD1 matching 9 bases. CDR3 length: 13 amino acids. J lost 5 bases, V lost 3 bases, and 4 bases had no gene match. Germline V gives CDR1 GTSNPN, CDR2 SVGIG (reference sequence).

The CDR3 reads CSVAAGPNTGELFF. In nucleotides, the CDR3 is TGCAGTGTAGCCGCGGGACCGAACACCGGGGAGCTGTTTTTT. The V and J genes are TRBV29-1 and TRBJ2-2, with a possible D match to TRBD2 (6 bases). The CDR3 covers 14 residues. Germline-derived CDR1 and CDR2 are SQVTM and ANQGSEA.

This clone showed up just once. The chain uses TRBV30 and TRBJ2-2; D remains unclear. Germline V gene data show CDR1 as GTSNPN and CDR2 as SVGIG (reference sequence). Trimming stripped 0 bases from V and 3 bases from J, with 5 bases between. This CDR3 region has 13 residues. The CDR3 region has the DNA TGTGCCTGGAGTGTCGGAGACACCGGGGAGCTGTTTTTT. Translated, it gives CAWSVGDTGELFF. The full variable domain, its missing parts supplied by reference TRBV30 and TRBJ2-2, is SQTIHQWPATLVQPVGSPLSLECTVEGTSNPNLYWYRQAAGRGLQLLFYSVGIGQISSEVPQNLSASRPQDRQFILSSKKLLLSDSGFYLCAWSVGDTGELFFGEGSRLTVL.

The V gene is TRBV11-2, the J gene TRBJ2-2; D possibly corresponds to TRBD2 (5 bases). This CDR3 has 16 residues. V was cut by 4 bases and J by 7 bases, with 19 bases left in between. Germline V gene data show CDR1 as SGHAT and CDR2 as FQNNGV. The CDR3 region is CASSSQLDSPHGELFF. The CDR3, as DNA: TGTGCCAGCAGCTCCCAGCTGGACTCCCCTCACGGGGAGCTGTTTTTT.

In this sample, this clone turned up once. The CDR3 protein is CASSVALAGVSDTQYF. DNA for the CDR3: TGTGCCAGCAGCGTAGCTCTAGCGGGAGTTTCAGATACGCAGTATTTT. The rearrangement joins TRBV9 to TRBJ2-3; 10 bases line up with TRBD2. The CDR3 is 16 residues long. The V segment lost 0 bases and the J segment 4 bases; nucleotides outside the gene matches: 5. CDR1 is SGDLS and CDR2 is YYNGEE in the germline V gene.

The V call is TRBV11-3, the J call TRBJ2-2, with D tentatively TRBD1 (6 bases). The CDR3 is 15 amino acids. Germline V gene data show CDR1 as SGHNT and CDR2 as YENEEA. The V end lost 5 bases, the J end lost 7 bases, and 17 bases lay between the germline ends. CDR3 DNA sequence: TGTGCCAGCAGCCGCAGAAGCAGGGGTCTCGGGGAGCTGTTTTTT. Translating gives CASSRRSRGLGELFF.

The chain is built from TRBV4-2 and TRBJ1-5; a possible D gene is TRBD1 (5 bases). CDR1 and CDR2 from the germline V gene are LGHNA and YNFKEQ. V dropped 1 base and J dropped 6 bases, with 10 bases sitting between them. CDR3 length: 14 residues. Written as DNA, the CDR3 is TGTGCCAGCAGCCAAGGCAGGGTTGGTCAGCCCCAGCATTTT. Translation gives CASSQGRVGQPQHF.

The chain has TRBV2 and TRBJ1-2; D is ambiguous. Trimming stripped 0 bases from V and 8 bases from J, with 19 bases between. Per the germline V gene, CDR1 is SNHLY and CDR2 is FYNNEI. CDR3 length equals 16 residues. The CDR3 region is CASSEALAGRVGGYTF. CDR3 DNA: TGTGCCAGCAGTGAAGCGCTGGCGGGGAGGGTAGGGGGCTACACCTTC.